Below are 13 T cell receptor beta chains sequenced from a single sample in a study of T cells and Merkel cell carcinoma outcomes. Produced via immunoSEQ multiplex PCR; TCRdb's table is partial and in-frame only. Found here are about 19,000 clones, roughly 82% of them singletons; the top ten hold roughly 3.3%. The sequencing input was tumor tissue from Merkel cell carcinoma. These receptors came from a human donor with Merkel cell carcinoma.

This clone was detected only once. J is TRBJ2-7 and V is TRBV2, with D possibly matching TRBD2 (5 bases). V dropped 6 bases and J dropped 5 bases, with 23 bases sitting between them. This CDR3 contains 16 residues. The germline CDR1 and CDR2 sequences are SNHLY and FYNNEI. The CDR3 region is CASRFEGKLWEDEQYF. CDR3 DNA: TGTGCCAGCAGATTTGAGGGCAAGCTGTGGGAAGACGAGCAGTACTTC.

V is TRBV2 and J is TRBJ2-7, with TRBD2 matching over 7 bases. V lost 9 bases and J lost 5; bases outside the gene matches: 13. Germline lookup yields CDR1 SNHLY and CDR2 FYNNEI. The CDR3 consists of 14 residues. The chain's CDR3 is CASRGLGGEDEQYF. DNA for the CDR3: TGTGCCAGTAGGGGACTGGGGGGGGAGGACGAGCAGTACTTC.

The chain employs TRBV11-3 and TRBJ1-1; no reliable D call. CDR3 size: 11 residues. Germline assignment: CDR1 SGHNT and CDR2 YENEEA. V lost 1 base to trimming and J lost 7 bases, with 4 bases between them. The CDR3 sequence is CASSLVGEAFF. CDR3 nucleotides: TGTGCCAGCAGCTTAGTGGGTGAAGCTTTCTTT.

This chain joins TRBV5-1 and TRBJ1-2; D is unclear. The CDR3 runs to 13 residues. From germline, CDR1 is SGHRS and CDR2 YFSETQ. Trimming pared 5 bases from V and 6 bases from J, leaving 14 bases between. The CDR3 sequence: CASRKTREDGYTF. Here the CDR3 DNA reads TGCGCCAGCAGAAAGACCCGCGAGGATGGCTACACCTTC. The full variable domain, in which reference TRBV5-1 and TRBJ1-2 provide the parts outside the CDR3, is KAGVTQTPRYLIKTRGQQVTLSCSPISGHRSVSWYQQTPGQGLQFLFEYFSETQRNKGNFPGRFSGRQFSNSRSEMNVSTLELGDSALYLCASRKTREDGYTFGSGTRLTVV.

V is TRBV4-1 and J is TRBJ1-1, with no clear D. CDR3 length: 16 amino acids. Trimming stripped 6 bases from V and 6 bases from J, with 23 bases between. Germline V gene lookup returns CDR1 MGHRA and CDR2 YSYEKL. CDR3 residues: CASRPTLGGGSPEAFF. CDR3 DNA sequence: TGCGCCAGCAGGCCAACCTTGGGTGGAGGGTCACCTGAAGCTTTCTTT.

The chain uses TRBV7-9 and TRBJ2-7, with 7 bases lining up with TRBD2. CDR1 SEHNR and CDR2 FQNEAQ come from the germline V gene (reference sequence). J was trimmed by 2 bases and V by 5 bases; bases with no gene match: 9. CDR3 length: 15 residues. CDR3 region: CASSPSGTVAYEQYF. CDR3 DNA: TGTGCCAGCAGCCCAAGCGGGACGGTAGCCTACGAGCAGTACTTC.

This rearrangement joins TRBV7-9 to TRBJ2-7; TRBD2 agrees at 10 bases. Germline-derived CDR1 and CDR2 are SEHNR and FQNEAQ (reference sequence). The V and J ends lost 8 bases and 4 bases, in that order; junction bases with no gene match: 8. This CDR3 contains 14 residues. As DNA, the CDR3 is TGTGCCAGCGGCGATAAGGGACTAGCGTACGAGCAGTACTTC. It specifies CASGDKGLAYEQYF.

The chain combines TRBV6-4 with TRBJ1-5; D remains ambiguous. The CDR3 spans 14 residues. Trimming left V 3 bases short and J 3 bases short, with 9 bases between. Germline CDR1 is MRHNA and CDR2 is SNTAGT. The CDR3 DNA reads TGTGCCAGCAGTGAATGGGCAATCAATCAGCCCCAGCATTTT. This codes for CASSEWAINQPQHF.

V gene TRBV29-1 combines with J gene TRBJ1-2; D is possibly TRBD1 (5 bases). The CDR3 extends over 11 amino acids. V was shortened by 0 bases and J by 14 bases, with 13 bases between the two germline ends. Germline V gene sequence: CDR1 SQVTM, CDR2 ANQGSEA. This CDR3 is CSVEDNGGETF. CDR3 coding DNA: TGCAGCGTTGAAGATAATGGGGGGGAGACCTTC.

The CDR3 region is CASSLVGPNEKLFF. In DNA, the CDR3 is TGTGCCAGCAGCTTGGTGGGGCCTAATGAAAAACTGTTTTTT. The chain has TRBV5-4 and TRBJ1-4, with a weak D call TRBD1 (5 bases). The CDR3 has 14 amino acids. In germline, CDR1 is SGHNT, CDR2 YYREEE (reference sequence). Trimming shortened V by 0 bases and J by 3 bases, and 6 bases separated the two germline ends.

The chain is built from TRBV20-1 and TRBJ2-3; D unclear. V was shortened by 3 bases and J by 2 bases, with 3 bases between the two germline ends. The CDR3 totals 11 residues. The germline V gene has CDR1 DFQATT and CDR2 SNEGSKA (reference sequence). The chain's CDR3 is CSARLTDTQYF. The DNA of the CDR3 is TGCAGTGCTAGGCTCACAGATACGCAGTATTTT.

The chain combines TRBV27 with TRBJ2-1, with 12 bases that match TRBD2. The CDR3 spans 14 residues. Trimming cost V 6 bases and J 9 bases; bases outside gene matches: 6. Germline V gene sequence: CDR1 MNHEY, CDR2 SMNVEV (reference sequence). The CDR3 loop reads CASSLAGGQGEQFF. CDR3 DNA sequence: TGTGCCAGCAGCCTAGCGGGGGGGCAGGGTGAGCAGTTCTTC.

This clone is a singleton in its sample. V is TRBV25-1 and J is TRBJ2-7; a weak D match, TRBD1 (5 bases). CDR1 MGHDK and CDR2 SYGVNS come from the germline V gene. The CDR3 consists of 15 residues. Trimming took off 1 base at V and 0 bases at J, with 10 bases between the two ends. CDR3 residues: CASSEWGSSSYEQYF. Here the CDR3 DNA reads TGTGCCAGCAGTGAATGGGGCTCCAGCTCCTACGAGCAGTACTTC.